Presented here are 27 T cell receptor beta chains from one specimen sequenced in a study of identical twins. TCRdb used MiXCR to reprocess the 5' RACE reads, holding one entry per CDR3 protein. This sample has more than 250,000 distinct CDR3 sequences; about 8.3% occur once, and the top ten carry 2.1%. This same sample was also part of a study on yellow fever vaccine responses in identical twins.

Sequencing used memory (CD45RO+) T cells sorted from blood. These receptors originate from a woman younger than 35 in good health.

J is TRBJ2-1 and V is TRBV7-3; possibly TRBD2 for D (6 bases). Per germline, CDR1 SGHTA and CDR2 FQGTGA. This CDR3 spans 19 amino acids. Trimming removed 1 base at V and 2 bases at J, with 21 bases between. The CDR3, as DNA: TGTGCCAGCAGCTTAATAACCCGAGCTGCTAGCGTGGCCTACAATGAGCAGTTCTTC. It encodes CASSLITRAASVAYNEQFF.

As regards this clonotype: This could be a read error, since a much larger clone is one nucleotide away. V gene TRBV5-8 combines with J gene TRBJ2-3; D is unclear. CDR1 is SGHTS, CDR2 YDEGEE, per germline. The CDR3 covers 14 residues. Trimming pared 5 bases from V and 5 bases from J, leaving 15 bases between. CDR3 DNA: TGTGCCAGCAGACCGACGTCCACCGAAGATACGCAGTATTTT. This encodes CASRPTSTEDTQYF.

The chain combines TRBV5-5 with TRBJ2-2, with TRBD2 matching over 12 bases. V was clipped by 7 bases and J by 6 bases; unmatched bases: 4. The CDR3 consists of 14 residues. Germline V lookup: CDR1 SGHKS, CDR2 YYEKEE (reference sequence). CDR3 in DNA: TGTGCCAGCCTAGCGGGAGGGCGCGCCGGGGAGCTGTTTTTT. Protein product: CASLAGGRAGELFF.

The table lists this clonotype with many counts. This chain joins TRBV28 and TRBJ2-3, with 7 bases identical to TRBD1. Germline V CDR1 and CDR2: MDHEN, SYDVKM. CDR3 length: 14 residues. Trimming removed 5 bases from V and 8 bases from J; junction bases left unmatched: 10. For the CDR3, the DNA is TGTGCCAGCAGTGACCCAAACAGGGGAGCTACGCAGTATTTT. Its protein product is CASSDPNRGATQYF.

The chain has TRBV6-1 and TRBJ2-2; possibly TRBD1 for D (6 bases). Germline CDR1 MNHNS, CDR2 SASEGT. V lost 7 bases to trimming and J lost 6 bases, with 12 bases between them. The CDR3 covers 13 residues. CDR3 sequence (DNA): TGTGCCAGCACTACAGGGTCGTCCGGGGAGCTGTTTTTT. Its translation is CASTTGSSGELFF.

This clonotype was detected many times. The rearrangement uses TRBV29-1 and TRBJ1-5; no firm D call. The CDR3 is 13 residues long. Germline loops: CDR1 SQVTM, CDR2 ANQGSEA. The V gene lost 0 bases and the J gene lost 8 bases, with 11 bases spanning the gap. In DNA form, the CDR3 reads TGCAGCGTTGAAGAGGTCACCGGCGAGCCCCAGCATTTT. Its translation: CSVEEVTGEPQHF.

The rearrangement links TRBV6-5 to TRBJ1-1; D gene uncertain. The germline V gene has CDR1 MNHEY and CDR2 SVGAGI. The CDR3 has 15 residues. Trimming left V 2 bases short and J 1 base short, with 11 bases between. Here the CDR3 reads CASSYAVGGNTEAFF. The CDR3 DNA sequence: TGTGCCAGCAGTTACGCCGTGGGTGGGAACACTGAAGCTTTCTTT.

The chain carries TRBV9 and TRBJ2-5; TRBD2 agrees at 11 bases. The CDR3 consists of 15 residues. The germline gives CDR1 SGDLS, CDR2 YYNGEE. V was clipped by 4 bases and J by 7 bases; unmatched bases: 9. The CDR3 DNA sequence: TGTGCCAGCAGCATTGCCGGGACTAGCGGTGTGACCCAGTACTTC. It codes for CASSIAGTSGVTQYF.

The sample holds a few counts of this clonotype. The V and J genes are TRBV4-1 and TRBJ2-6, with unresolved D. The CDR3 runs 17 residues. In germline, CDR1 is MGHRA, CDR2 YSYEKL. The V gene lost 2 bases and the J gene lost 0 bases, with 11 bases spanning the gap. In nucleotides, the CDR3 is TGCGCCAGCAGCCAATGGGTCCCGTTCTCTGGGGCCAACGTCCTGACTTTC. This sequence encodes CASSQWVPFSGANVLTF.

The rearrangement joins TRBV9 to TRBJ2-3; D could derive from TRBD1 or TRBD2 (6 bases each). The CDR3 contains 16 residues. Germline V gives CDR1 SGDLS, CDR2 YYNGEE. V lost 4 bases, J lost 2 bases, and 17 bases lay in between. CDR3: CASSPPGTGATDTQYF. The DNA of the CDR3 is TGTGCCAGCAGCCCACCTGGAACGGGGGCCACAGATACGCAGTATTTT. The whole variable domain, remainder taken from reference TRBV9 and TRBJ2-3, is DSGVTQTPKHLITATGQRVTLRCSPRSGDLSVYWYQQSLDQGLQFLIQYYNGEERAKGNILERFSAQQFPDLHSELNLSSLELGDSALYFCASSPPGTGATDTQYFGPGTRLTVL.

This clonotype was seen more than once but under ten times. This chain connects TRBV3-1 to TRBJ1-2; D is ambiguous. The CDR3 spans 14 residues. Germline V gene sequence: CDR1 LGHDT, CDR2 YNNKEL (reference sequence). Between the trimmed V and J ends, which lost 3 bases and 0 bases, there was a span of 8 bases. The CDR3 loop reads CASSHGRTNYGYTF. As DNA, the CDR3 is TGTGCCAGCAGCCACGGGAGGACTAACTATGGCTACACCTTC.

This clonotype was found a few times. This chain uses TRBV4-2 with TRBJ1-5; D is possibly TRBD1 (5 bases). Per the germline V gene, CDR1 is LGHNA and CDR2 is YNFKEQ. CDR3 length: 15 amino acids. V was shortened by 0 bases and J by 5 bases, with 11 bases between the two germline ends. The CDR3, as DNA: TGTGCCAGCAGCCAAGACAGGGTCGTCGATCAGCCCCAGCATTTT. It codes for CASSQDRVVDQPQHF.

This chain joins TRBV5-1 and TRBJ2-5, with 7 bases identical to TRBD1. Germline V gene data show CDR1 as SGHRS and CDR2 as YFSETQ. J was trimmed by 1 base and V by 0 bases; bases with no gene match: 3. The CDR3 has 15 residues. The CDR3 DNA reads as TGCGCCAGCAGCTTGGGGACAGGCTTCCAAGAGACCCAGTACTTC. Its protein is CASSLGTGFQETQYF.

This clonotype appeared a few times. V gene TRBV28 combines with J gene TRBJ2-1; 7 nucleotides line up with TRBD2. From germline, CDR1 is MDHEN and CDR2 SYDVKM. The ends lost 3 bases at V and 4 bases at J; junction bases unmatched: 6. CDR3 size: 15 residues. The CDR3: CASSFGTTLYNEQFF. In DNA, the CDR3 is TGTGCCAGCAGTTTCGGGACTACCTTGTACAATGAGCAGTTCTTC. Full variable domain (missing parts from reference TRBV28 and TRBJ2-1): DVKVTQSSRYLVKRTGEKVFLECVQDMDHENMFWYRQDPGLGLRLIYFSYDVKMKEKGDIPEGYSVSREKKERFSLILESASTNQTSMYLCASSFGTTLYNEQFFGPGTRLTVL.

This clonotype was detected a few times. This CDR3 reads CASSYETGGTEAFF. For the CDR3, the DNA is TGTGCCAGCAGTTACGAGACAGGGGGCACTGAAGCTTTCTTT. The chain links TRBV6-5 to TRBJ1-1; 9 nucleotides line up with TRBD1. From germline, CDR1 is MNHEY and CDR2 SVGAGI. The CDR3 contains 14 residues. V was clipped by 2 bases and J by 4 bases; unmatched bases: 2.

V usage is TRBV6-2 or TRBV6-3 and J usage is TRBJ2-1; TRBD2 might be the D (6 bases). Germline CDR1 MNHEY, CDR2 SVGEGT. The CDR3 contains 13 residues. V dropped 3 bases and J dropped 7 bases, with 10 bases sitting between them. The CDR3 DNA reads TGTGCCAGCAGTTATGGGGACTTAAATGAGCAGTTCTTC. Amino acids: CASSYGDLNEQFF.

This clonotype was seen repeatedly, ten times or more. V gene TRBV11-3 combines with J gene TRBJ2-7; 7 nucleotides match TRBD1. The V and J ends lost 4 bases and 0 bases, in that order; junction bases with no gene match: 12. Germline V lookup: CDR1 SGHNT, CDR2 YENEEA. The CDR3 is 17 amino acids. In nucleotides, the CDR3 is TGTGCCAGCAGCTCCCGAAGCCGGGACAGAGACTCCTACGAGCAGTACTTC. Amino acids: CASSSRSRDRDSYEQYF.

In its sample, this clonotype was seen many times. The CDR3 loop is CASSLGQGELNTEAFF. In nucleotides, the CDR3 is TGCGCCAGCAGCTTGGGTCAGGGGGAGTTGAACACTGAAGCTTTCTTT. This chain connects TRBV5-1 to TRBJ1-1; 7 nucleotides match TRBD1. This CDR3 has 16 residues. Germline V gene lookup returns CDR1 SGHRS and CDR2 YFSETQ. The V gene end was trimmed by 0 bases and the J gene end by 0 bases; junction bases not matched to a gene: 5. Full variable domain (missing parts from reference TRBV5-1 and TRBJ1-1): KAGVTQTPRYLIKTRGQQVTLSCSPISGHRSVSWYQQTPGQGLQFLFEYFSETQRNKGNFPGRFSGRQFSNSRSEMNVSTLELGDSALYLCASSLGQGELNTEAFFGQGTRLTVV.

In its sample, this clonotype was seen many times. The rearrangement uses TRBV11-1 and TRBJ2-5; D remains ambiguous. This CDR3 contains 14 residues. Germline assignment: CDR1 SGHAT and CDR2 FQDESV (reference sequence). V shed 3 bases and J shed 5 bases, with 13 bases lying between them. CDR3 in amino acids: CASSFLGIVETQYF. The CDR3 DNA is TGTGCCAGCAGCTTTTTGGGAATCGTGGAGACCCAGTACTTC.

The rearrangement joins TRBV20-1 to TRBJ2-5, with 11 bases fitting TRBD2. V dropped 6 bases and J dropped 7; count of bases not matched to a gene: 13. Germline CDR1 DFQATT, CDR2 SNEGSKA (reference sequence). The CDR3 length is 15 residues. The chain's CDR3 is CSALWGLAALTTQYF. The DNA for the CDR3 is TGCAGTGCGCTATGGGGACTAGCGGCGTTGACGACCCAGTACTTC.

This clonotype has a count of ten or more. The chain couples TRBV24-1 to TRBJ2-1; TRBD2 aligns across 13 bases. Germline assignment: CDR1 KGHDR and CDR2 SFDVKD. The CDR3 extends over 17 amino acids. V trimming: 4 bases; J trimming: 7 bases; junction bases outside the gene matches: 9. The CDR3 loop is CATSELGLAGTRNEQFF. DNA for the CDR3: TGTGCCACCAGTGAACTGGGACTAGCGGGGACTCGAAATGAGCAGTTCTTC.

This clonotype was counted between two and nine times. The chain is built from TRBV10-3 and TRBJ2-2, with D perhaps TRBD1 (5 bases). CDR1 and CDR2 from the germline V gene are ENHRY and SYGVKD. The CDR3 extends over 14 amino acids. V was trimmed by 0 bases and J by 4 bases, leaving 6 bases between them. In DNA, the CDR3 is TGTGCCATCAGTGAGTCAAGGGGCACCGGGGAGCTGTTTTTT. Amino acid sequence: CAISESRGTGELFF.

V and J are TRBV5-5 and TRBJ2-1; 7 bases align to TRBD2. Trimming at V came to 4 bases and at J to 5 bases, leaving 3 bases not matched to a gene. CDR3 length: 13 residues. CDR1 is SGHKS, CDR2 YYEKEE, per germline (reference sequence). The CDR3 reads CASSALADNEQFF. The CDR3 DNA sequence: TGTGCCAGCAGCGCGCTAGCGGACAATGAGCAGTTCTTC.

CDR3 DNA: TGTGCCAGCAGTTTAGAGCCAGGAGTGAACACTGAAGCTTTCTTT. This translates into CASSLEPGVNTEAFF. The chain has TRBV12-3 or TRBV12-4 and TRBJ1-1; no definite D call. V was shortened by 1 base and J by 0 bases, with 9 bases between the two germline ends. This CDR3 has 15 amino acids.

Many counts were recorded for this clonotype. J is TRBJ1-5 and V is TRBV20-1; 7 bases fit TRBD1. Germline CDR1 reads DFQATT; CDR2 reads SNEGSKA (reference sequence). This CDR3 region has 18 residues. With V trimmed by 6 bases and J by 0 bases, 17 bases remained unmatched. CDR3 in DNA: TGCAGTGCCCGGGCGGGGCAGGGGGTCCCTCATAGCAATCAGCCCCAGCATTTT. Translating gives CSARAGQGVPHSNQPQHF.

This clonotype was seen many times. V and J are TRBV5-1 and TRBJ2-1, with D possibly being TRBD1 (5 bases). The V end was cut by 0 bases, the J end by 4 bases, with 14 bases between. Germline V gene lookup returns CDR1 SGHRS and CDR2 YFSETQ. The CDR3 spans 16 residues. This CDR3 is CASSLGGPTAYNEQFF. The CDR3 nucleotides read TGCGCCAGCAGCTTGGGTGGGCCGACAGCTTACAATGAGCAGTTCTTC.

This clonotype was detected many times. This chain uses TRBV28 with TRBJ1-1; the D gene is possibly TRBD1 (6 bases). This CDR3 has 15 amino acids. The germline gives CDR1 MDHEN, CDR2 SYDVKM. Trimming pared 5 bases from V and 0 bases from J, leaving 13 bases between. This CDR3 is CASSEKDRVNTEAFF. DNA of the CDR3: TGTGCCAGCAGTGAAAAGGACAGAGTGAACACTGAAGCTTTCTTT.